The sequence of this TCR beta chain was determined in a study of cytomegalovirus exposure and HLA in healthy donors. Study details: Out of about 360 genotyped donors, less than 85% belonged to the Caucasian-associated ancestry cluster. Study-level findings and limits: Immune exposure information available was restricted to CMV serostatus.

Worth noting for this clone: Its antigen remains unidentified.

Use of 60 Vbeta and 13 Jbeta primers characterized the PCR. The assay was immunoSEQ multiplex PCR, and TCRdb's table has in-frame clones only and misses some. The table includes 150,000 to 200,000 clones, 65% to 90% detected once. Sequencing was performed on PBMCs. The receptor was isolated from a woman aged 50 to 60 in good health and CMV-seronegative.

The CDR3 sequence is CASSFLTSSPEQYF. The CDR3 DNA reads TGTGCCAGCAGCTTCCTAACTAGTTCTCCTGAGCAGTACTTC. The chain has TRBV7-9 and TRBJ2-7; possibly TRBD2 for D (5 bases). There are 14 residues in the CDR3. Trimming cost V 3 bases and J 7 bases, with 16 bases left between them. The germline gives CDR1 SEHNR, CDR2 FQNEAQ (reference sequence).